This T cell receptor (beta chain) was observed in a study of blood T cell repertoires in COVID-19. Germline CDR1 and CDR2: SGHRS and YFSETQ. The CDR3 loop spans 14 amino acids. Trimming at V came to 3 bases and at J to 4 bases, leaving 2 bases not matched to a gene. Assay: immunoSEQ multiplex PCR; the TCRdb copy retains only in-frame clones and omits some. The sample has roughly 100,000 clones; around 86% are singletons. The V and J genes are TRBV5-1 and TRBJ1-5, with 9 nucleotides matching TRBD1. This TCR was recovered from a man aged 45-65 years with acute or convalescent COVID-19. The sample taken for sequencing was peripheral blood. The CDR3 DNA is TGCGCCAGCAGCTCCGGGACAGGGAATCAGCCCCAGCATTTT. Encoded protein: CASSSGTGNQPQHF.